These 10 T cell receptor beta chains originate from one sample sequenced in a study of cytotoxic CD8 clonotypes in ibrutinib-treated CLL. Here immunoSEQ multiplex PCR was the method, and the copy in TCRdb shows in-frame clones only, minus some. The profile shows about 27,000 clones, around two thirds of them singletons. The specimen was PBMCs, collected after 24 months of ibrutinib treatment. These receptors were collected from a human donor with chronic lymphocytic leukemia.

The rearrangement joins TRBV9 to TRBJ1-1, with 9 nucleotides matching TRBD1. There are 15 residues in the CDR3. Unmatched junction bases numbered 4, after V lost 2 bases and J lost 2 bases. Germline CDR1 reads SGDLS; CDR2 reads YYNGEE. CDR3 nucleotides: TGTGCCAGCAGCGTCACAGGGGGCCCAAACACTGAAGCTTTCTTT. Protein sequence: CASSVTGGPNTEAFF.

The V call is TRBV10-3, the J call TRBJ2-7; D might be TRBD1 or TRBD2, each matching 6 bases. Germline lookup yields CDR1 ENHRY and CDR2 SYGVKD. V dropped 8 bases and J dropped 0 bases, with 20 bases sitting between them. The CDR3 sequence is 16 residues long. CDR3 bases: TGTGCCATCGGAGCCCGGGGGCTGGAACCCTCCTACGAGCAGTACTTC. Translation gives CAIGARGLEPSYEQYF.

V usage is TRBV11-2 and J usage is TRBJ2-5, with 13 positions matching TRBD2. Unmatched junction bases numbered 3, after V lost 0 bases and J lost 2 bases. Germline lookup yields CDR1 SGHAT and CDR2 FQNNGV. CDR3 length: 17 amino acids. The CDR3: CASSLELAGGDQETQYF. The CDR3 DNA reads as TGTGCCAGCAGCTTAGAACTAGCGGGGGGGGATCAAGAGACCCAGTACTTC.

This clone was picked up a small number of times. The chain is built from TRBV20-1 and TRBJ1-3, with D uncertain. Trimming removed 5 bases from V and 4 bases from J, with 6 bases in between. The CDR3 sequence is 11 residues long. Germline V gives CDR1 DFQATT, CDR2 SNEGSKA (reference sequence). The CDR3 reads CSAGVGNTIYF. The CDR3 DNA is TGCAGTGCTGGGGTGGGAAACACCATATATTTT.

V and J are TRBV6-1 and TRBJ2-7, with 7 bases matching TRBD1. V lost 6 bases, J lost 4 bases, and 9 bases stayed unmatched. Germline assignment: CDR1 MNHNS and CDR2 SASEGT. The CDR3 has 14 amino acids. The CDR3: CASRSSQGQYEQYF. The CDR3, as DNA: TGTGCCAGCAGGTCATCACAGGGGCAGTACGAGCAGTACTTC.

This chain uses TRBV6-1 with TRBJ1-2; D is possibly TRBD1 (6 bases). This CDR3 contains 13 residues. The V end lost 2 bases, the J end lost 7 bases, and 11 bases lay between the germline ends. Looked up from germline, CDR1 is MNHNS and CDR2 is SASEGT. In DNA, the CDR3 is TGTGCCAGCAGTGAACGAGGGGGGGGTGGCTACACCTTC. Residues: CASSERGGGGYTF.

This clone was recorded at least ten times. The genes are TRBV7-3 and TRBJ2-2, with 7 bases aligning to TRBD2. Germline V gives CDR1 SGHTA, CDR2 FQGTGA. The CDR3 is 16 amino acids. V was pared by 5 bases and J by 4 bases, with 10 bases of the junction left unmatched. CDR3: CASSPGLAVSTGELFF. The CDR3 nucleotides read TGTGCCAGCAGCCCCGGGCTAGCGGTTTCCACCGGGGAGCTGTTTTTT.

This clone was detected only a few times. This chain joins TRBV6-1 and TRBJ1-2, with TRBD1 as a possible D gene (5 bases). V lost 6 bases to trimming and J lost 5 bases, with 16 bases between them. This CDR3 has 14 residues. CDR1 is MNHNS, CDR2 SASEGT, per germline. The CDR3 DNA reads as TGTGCCAGCAGGGAGGCAGGGCGAACATATGGCTACACCTTC. It yields the protein CASREAGRTYGYTF.

DNA for the CDR3: TGTGCCAGCAGCTTAAGGGTTACCGGGACACTAGCCCAAGATGAAGCTTTCTTT. Translation: CASSLRVTGTLAQDEAFF. The chain is built from TRBV11-2 and TRBJ1-1; D is perhaps TRBD1 (6 bases). Trimming removed 2 bases at V and 7 bases at J, with 26 bases between. Germline CDR1 reads SGHAT; CDR2 reads FQNNGV. The length of the CDR3 is 18 residues.

The J gene is TRBJ2-5, the V gene TRBV15; D not resolved. The V gene's germline CDR1 is LNHNV and CDR2 YYDKDF (reference sequence). This CDR3 spans 13 amino acids. Trimming left V 3 bases short and J 4 bases short, with 9 bases between. CDR3 region: CATSSPNAETQYF. CDR3 bases: TGTGCCACCAGCAGTCCCAATGCAGAGACCCAGTACTTC.